A selection of T cell receptor beta chains follows, all from one sample in a study of shared clonotypes between healthy human individuals. The data were produced by immunoSEQ multiplex PCR, yet TCRdb's version contains in-frame clones alone and is incomplete. The repertoire holds roughly 680,000 clones, with roughly two thirds as singletons. Specimen: memory CD4+ T cells sorted from blood. The receptors here all came from a young woman in good health. The CDR3 runs from the conserved cysteine through the conserved F or W. Each record gives: CDR3 DNA, CDR3 protein, clone size, V gene, D gene, J gene. The D gene is left open where the match is weak. Size tells how often a clone was seen (once, few, many) or the class of an expanded clone, and some rows leave it out.

TGTGCCATCAGCGCTAGCGGGATAGCGGGAGTCGCCTACAATGAGCAGTTCTTC | CAISASGIAGVAYNEQFF | NA | TRBV10-3 | TRBD2 | TRBJ2-1
TGTGCCAGCAGCTTGGTCGGCAGCCAAGAGACCCAGTACTTC | CASSLVGSQETQYF | NA | TRBV5-4 | NA | TRBJ2-5
TGTGCCAGCTCACCACCGAGCGGGACCCGGGGATACGAGCAGTACTTC | CASSPPSGTRGYEQYF | many | TRBV18 | TRBD2 | TRBJ2-7
TGTGCCAGCAGCTTAGAAGATCATGGCTACACCTTC | CASSLEDHGYTF | NA | TRBV7-9 | NA | TRBJ1-2
TGTGCCAGCAGCGGGGCGGGCGTCTACAATGAGCAGTTCTTC | CASSGAGVYNEQFF | NA | TRBV14 | NA | TRBJ2-1
TGTGCCAGCAGCCTGGGATCAGGGGGACGGTACAATGAGCAGTTCTTC | CASSLGSGGRYNEQFF | NA | TRBV14 | TRBD1 | TRBJ2-1
TGTGCCAGTCGACTAGCCGAGAGGACCGGGGAGCTGTTTTTT | CASRLAERTGELFF | NA | TRBV6-6 | TRBD2 | TRBJ2-2
TGTGCCAGCAGTGAGCCAGATAGCAATCAGCCCCAGCATTTT | CASSEPDSNQPQHF | NA | TRBV2 | NA | TRBJ1-5
TGTGCCAGCATTTACAGGGGCTGGGACACCATATATTTT | CASIYRGWDTIYF | NA | TRBV6-1 | TRBD1 | TRBJ1-3
TGTGCCAGTAGTCCTACTAGCGGGAGTCGGGCTGAGCAGTTCTTC | CASSPTSGSRAEQFF | NA | TRBV19 | TRBD2 | TRBJ2-1
TGTGCCAGCAGCTTAAGGGCTAGCGGGTTCCCAGATACGCAGTATTTT | CASSLRASGFPDTQYF | NA | TRBV7-2 | TRBD2 | TRBJ2-3
TGTGCCAGCAGCGTCCCACAGGGGCGTCCGCACACTGAAGCTTTCTTT | CASSVPQGRPHTEAFF | few | TRBV9 | TRBD1 | TRBJ1-1
TGCGCCAGCAGCCTGACAGGGGACGGAAACACCATATATTTT | CASSLTGDGNTIYF | NA | TRBV5-1 | TRBD1 | TRBJ1-3
TGTGCCAGCAGTACAACCTCCGGGACAGGGAACTACGAGCAGTACTTC | CASSTTSGTGNYEQYF | once | TRBV28 | TRBD1 | TRBJ2-7
TGTGCCAGCAGTTATCAGGGGGCACTAAATGAAAAACTGTTTTTT | CASSYQGALNEKLFF | NA | TRBV7-9 | TRBD1 | TRBJ1-4
TGCGCCAGCAGCCAATACGGGACAGGGGGACGGAATGAGCAGTTCTTC | CASSQYGTGGRNEQFF | NA | TRBV4-1 | TRBD1 | TRBJ2-1
TGCGCCAGCAGCTTCGGGACCGTCGGCCAAGAGACCCAGTACTTC | CASSFGTVGQETQYF | NA | TRBV5-1 | NA | TRBJ2-5
TGTGCCAGCAGTCAATTCGGACAAAACGAGCAGTACTTC | CASSQFGQNEQYF | NA | TRBV28 | NA | TRBJ2-7
TGTGCCAGCAGTTTCGGGACAGGTAAACTGTTTTTT | CASSFGTGKLFF | NA | TRBV28 | TRBD1 | TRBJ1-4
TGCGCCAGCAGCCCCACCGTCCAGGTTCGAAAGATGACCTACGAGCAGTACTTC | CASSPTVQVRKMTYEQYF | NA | TRBV5-1 | NA | TRBJ2-7
TGTGCCAGCAGCTGGAGGACTAGTCGTCCGGATGAGCAGTTCTTC | CASSWRTSRPDEQFF | NA | TRBV5-6 | TRBD2 | TRBJ2-1
TGCGCCAGCAGCTTGGACAGGCCTTTCACAGATACGCAGTATTTT | CASSLDRPFTDTQYF | NA | TRBV5-1 | NA | TRBJ2-3
TGTGCCAGCAGCAAAGTTCCAGGGACGAACACTGAAGCTTTCTTT | CASSKVPGTNTEAFF | NA | TRBV21-1 | NA | TRBJ1-1
TGTGCCAGTAGTTCCGTAACAGGGGTCCCCGGGGAGCTGTTTTTT | CASSSVTGVPGELFF | few | TRBV19 | TRBD1 | TRBJ2-2
TGCGCCAGCAGTGTTCTTACCTACGAGCAGTACTTC | CASSVLTYEQYF | NA | TRBV10-2 | NA | TRBJ2-7
TGTGCCAGCTCACCAAGGGACGGACACCACGAGCAGTACTTC | CASSPRDGHHEQYF | NA | TRBV18 | NA | TRBJ2-7
TGTGCCAGCAGTTTATCGGGTTATCAGGTCCTCGATCAGCCCCAGCATTTT | CASSLSGYQVLDQPQHF | NA | TRBV27 | NA | TRBJ1-5
TGTGCCAGCACCCGAGACAGGGGGCCTCAAGAGACCCAGTACTTC | CASTRDRGPQETQYF | NA | TRBV2 | TRBD1 | TRBJ2-5
TGTGCCAGCAGTCAGGAGTCCCCCAATGAGCAGTTCTTC | CASSQESPNEQFF | NA | TRBV6-1 | NA | TRBJ2-1
TGTGCCAGCAGTGAATTTGAGTTTGGAGCTTTCTTT | CASSEFEFGAFF | NA | TRBV2 | NA | TRBJ1-1
TGTGCCAGCAGTGCCCTGAGCGGGGGCCGTTACGAGCAGTACTTC | CASSALSGGRYEQYF | once | TRBV27 | TRBD2 | TRBJ2-7
TGTGCCAGCAGCACCACAGCTTCTGGAAACACCATATATTTT | CASSTTASGNTIYF | NA | TRBV6-6 | NA | TRBJ1-3
TGCGCCAGCAAGAGACAGGGGGCAAGCACCGGGGAGCTGTTTTTT | CASKRQGASTGELFF | NA | TRBV5-1 | TRBD1 | TRBJ2-2
TGTGCCACCAGTGGGGGGGCAAACAGGAACACTGAAGCTTTCTTT | CATSGGANRNTEAFF | once | TRBV15 | NA | TRBJ1-1
TGCAGCGTCCTCCCAAACCAGGGGCTGTCTGAAGCTTTCTTT | CSVLPNQGLSEAFF | NA | TRBV29-1 | NA | TRBJ1-1
TGCGCCAGCAGCAAGACAGGGTCCTCCGAAGAGACCCAGTACTTC | CASSKTGSSEETQYF | once | TRBV5-1 | TRBD1 | TRBJ2-5
TGCGCCAGCAGCTTGGGGCTCGGGAGTGAGGGTACGCAGTATTTT | CASSLGLGSEGTQYF | few | TRBV5-1 | NA | TRBJ2-3
TGTGCCAGCTCACGACGACAGGACTCCTACGAGCAGTACTTC | CASSRRQDSYEQYF | NA | TRBV18 | NA | TRBJ2-7
TGTGCCAGCAGCTCAGGGGAAACCGATACGCAGTATTTT | CASSSGETDTQYF | NA | TRBV7-7 | NA | TRBJ2-3
TGCAGTGCTTTTTCCTACTACGAGCAGTACTTC | CSAFSYYEQYF | NA | TRBV20-1 | NA | TRBJ2-7
TGTGCCAGCTCACCAGCGGCCCCAGGGGGGACCGGGGAGCTGTTTTTT | CASSPAAPGGTGELFF | few | TRBV18 | NA | TRBJ2-2
TGTGCCAGCAGTGGGAAGAAGACTAGCGGGATTAGCTACGAGCAGTACTTC | CASSGKKTSGISYEQYF | many | TRBV25-1 | TRBD2 | TRBJ2-7
TGTGCCAGCAGCTTAGAACTAGCGGGAGGGAATGAGCAGTTCTTC | CASSLELAGGNEQFF | once | TRBV7-2 | TRBD2 | TRBJ2-1
TGTGCCAGTACCAGGGGACCTGAAGCTTTCTTT | CASTRGPEAFF | once | TRBV19 | NA | TRBJ1-1
TGTGCCAGCAGCTTAGCGAGTGACACCGGGGGGACCATATATTTT | CASSLASDTGGTIYF | once | TRBV7-8 | NA | TRBJ1-3
TGTGCCAGCACCGGCCCTGGGGGTGCGATGAACACTGAAGCTTTCTTT | CASTGPGGAMNTEAFF | few | TRBV28 | NA | TRBJ1-1
TGTGCCAGCAGCGTAGTGAGAGATACGCAGTATTTT | CASSVVRDTQYF | few | TRBV9 | NA | TRBJ2-3
TGCAGCGTTTACCAAGAGACCCAGTACTTC | CSVYQETQYF | few | TRBV29-1 | NA | TRBJ2-5
TGTGCCAGCAGCCGGACTAGCGGGGCCGTTGGCAATGAGCAGTTCTTC | CASSRTSGAVGNEQFF | NA | TRBV7-9 | TRBD2 | TRBJ2-1
TGTGCCAGCTCACTATCTAGCGGGGGGGATGAGCAGTTCTTC | CASSLSSGGDEQFF | NA | TRBV18 | TRBD2 | TRBJ2-1
TGTGCCAGCAGCTTACAGGGGGACGATGGCTACACCTTC | CASSLQGDDGYTF | NA | TRBV7-3 | TRBD1 | TRBJ1-2
TGTGCCAGCAGTTACCTGACGGGTGAAAAACTGTTTTTT | CASSYLTGEKLFF | NA | TRBV6-5 | NA | TRBJ1-4
TGTGCCAGCAGTTACCTGGGAGCCACCTACGAGCAGTACTTC | CASSYLGATYEQYF | few | TRBV6-6 | NA | TRBJ2-7
TGTGCCAGCAGTTTATCCGGGACAGGGGCGAAGACTGAAGCTTTCTTT | CASSLSGTGAKTEAFF | few | TRBV27 | TRBD1 | TRBJ1-1
TGTGCCAGCAGCCGTTCTGTAGTGCAGTATTTT | CASSRSVVQYF | NA | TRBV14 | NA | TRBJ2-3
TGTGCCAGCAGCTCCGACAGGGGTGCTACAACTATCAATGAGCAGTTCTTC | CASSSDRGATTINEQFF | NA | TRBV7-6 | TRBD1 | TRBJ2-1
TGTGCCAGCAGTACTAGGACTAGCGGTTTCACTTTGGAGCAGTTCTTC | CASSTRTSGFTLEQFF | NA | TRBV28 | TRBD2 | TRBJ2-1
TGTGCCAGTAGTGGGTACCTAGCGCTTATCTACAATGAGCAGTTCTTC | CASSGYLALIYNEQFF | NA | TRBV19 | NA | TRBJ2-1
TGCGCCAGCAGTGACACGGGAAGCTCTGGAAACACCATATATTTT | CASSDTGSSGNTIYF | NA | TRBV10-2 | NA | TRBJ1-3
TGTGCCAGCTCACCAAGGATCTCCTACGAGCAGTACTTC | CASSPRISYEQYF | NA | TRBV18 | NA | TRBJ2-7